This T cell receptor beta chain was obtained from a study of blood T cell repertoires in COVID-19. Study-level background: The United States, Italy and Spain provided the acute and convalescent COVID-19 samples.

The CDR3 is 13 residues long. The V end was cut by 8 bases, the J end by 6 bases, with 17 bases between. Germline CDR1 reads MNHEY; CDR2 reads SVGAGI. Under the authors' procedure: Cell counts per sample came from amplifying reference gene primers. The data were produced by immunoSEQ multiplex PCR, yet TCRdb's version contains in-frame clones alone and is incomplete. D and trimming come from the DNA, and the V and J calls and clone size come from that table. The data show some 250,000 clones, approximately 86% seen once. Sequencing input: peripheral blood. The chain joins TRBV6-5 to TRBJ2-7, with a tentative D call TRBD2 (6 bases). The receptor was derived from a woman aged 25-40 years who had recovered from COVID-19. The DNA of the CDR3 is TGTGCCAGCTCTACGGGGGTGTTGGGCGAGCAGTACTTC. The encoded protein is CASSTGVLGEQYF.